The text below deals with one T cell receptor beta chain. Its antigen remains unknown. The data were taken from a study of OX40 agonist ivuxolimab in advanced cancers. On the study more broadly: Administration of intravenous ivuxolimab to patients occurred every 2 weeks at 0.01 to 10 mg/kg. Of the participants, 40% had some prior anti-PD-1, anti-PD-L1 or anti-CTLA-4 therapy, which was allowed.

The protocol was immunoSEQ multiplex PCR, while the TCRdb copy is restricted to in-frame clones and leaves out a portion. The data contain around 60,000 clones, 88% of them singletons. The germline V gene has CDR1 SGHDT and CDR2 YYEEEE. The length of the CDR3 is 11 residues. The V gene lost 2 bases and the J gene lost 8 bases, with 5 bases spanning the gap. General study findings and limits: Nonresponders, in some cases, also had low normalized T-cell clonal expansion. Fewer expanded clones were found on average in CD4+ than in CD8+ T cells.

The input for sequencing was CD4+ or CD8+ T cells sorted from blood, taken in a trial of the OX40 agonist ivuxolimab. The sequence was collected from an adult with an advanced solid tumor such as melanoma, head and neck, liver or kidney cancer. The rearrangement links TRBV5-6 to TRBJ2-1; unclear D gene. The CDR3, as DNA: TGTGCCAGCAGCTTAGGATATGAGCAGTTCTTC. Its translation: CASSLGYEQFF.